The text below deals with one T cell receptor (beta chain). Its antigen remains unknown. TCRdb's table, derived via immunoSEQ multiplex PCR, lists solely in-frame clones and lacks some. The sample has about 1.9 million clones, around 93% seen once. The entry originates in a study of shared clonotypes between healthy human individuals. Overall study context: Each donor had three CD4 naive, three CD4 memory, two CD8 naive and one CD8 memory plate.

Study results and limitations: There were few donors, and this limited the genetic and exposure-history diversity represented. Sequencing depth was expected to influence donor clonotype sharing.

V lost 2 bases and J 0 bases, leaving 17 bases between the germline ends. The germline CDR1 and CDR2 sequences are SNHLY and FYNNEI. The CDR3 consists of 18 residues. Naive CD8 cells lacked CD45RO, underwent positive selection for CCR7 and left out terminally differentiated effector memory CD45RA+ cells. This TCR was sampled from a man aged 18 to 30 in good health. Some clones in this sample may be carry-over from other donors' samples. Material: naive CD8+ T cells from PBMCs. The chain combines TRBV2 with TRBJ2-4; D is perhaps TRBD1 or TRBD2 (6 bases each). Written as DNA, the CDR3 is TGTGCCAGCAGTGAACACGGGGGCGTCACATTAGCCAAAAACATTCAGTACTTC. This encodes CASSEHGGVTLAKNIQYF.